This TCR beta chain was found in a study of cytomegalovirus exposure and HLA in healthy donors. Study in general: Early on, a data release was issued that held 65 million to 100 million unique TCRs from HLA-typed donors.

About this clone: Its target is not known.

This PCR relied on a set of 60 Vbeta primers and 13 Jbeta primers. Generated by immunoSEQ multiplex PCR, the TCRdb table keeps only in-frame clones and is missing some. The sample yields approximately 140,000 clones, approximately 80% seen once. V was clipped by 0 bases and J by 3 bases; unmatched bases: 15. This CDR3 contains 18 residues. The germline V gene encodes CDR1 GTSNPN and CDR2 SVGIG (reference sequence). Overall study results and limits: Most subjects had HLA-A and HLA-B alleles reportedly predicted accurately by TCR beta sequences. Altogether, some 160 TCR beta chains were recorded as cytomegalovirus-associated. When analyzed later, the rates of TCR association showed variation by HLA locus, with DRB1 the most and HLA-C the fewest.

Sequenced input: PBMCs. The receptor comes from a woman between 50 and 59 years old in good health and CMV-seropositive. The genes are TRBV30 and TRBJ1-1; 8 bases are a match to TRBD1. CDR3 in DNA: TGTGCCTGGAGTGTACCCAGGGGGCGCTCCCCTAAGGACACTGAAGCTTTCTTT. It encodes CAWSVPRGRSPKDTEAFF.